Presented here are 28 T cell receptor beta chains from one specimen sequenced in a study of T cells after yellow fever vaccination. TCRdb recomputed calls from the 5' RACE reads with MiXCR, one row per CDR3 protein. The repertoire holds some 32,000 distinct CDR3 sequences, with less than 8% as singletons. The source was PBMCs, either bulk or a sorted T-cell subset (CD4+, CD8+, memory, or dextramer-sorted; not recorded which), collected on the day of the first yellow fever vaccination. These receptors were taken from a man between 18 and 35 years old who received the YFV17D yellow fever vaccine.

This clonotype has ten or more counts. This chain links TRBV4-3 with TRBJ1-1; TRBD1 matches 8 bases. Germline trimming cut 5 bases from V and 4 bases from J; bases unmatched to any gene: 9. The CDR3 runs 15 residues. CDR1 is LGHNA, CDR2 YSLEER, per germline. The CDR3 DNA follows: TGCGCCAGCAGCATATGGACAGGGCGGTTCACTGAAGCTTTCTTT. As protein: CASSIWTGRFTEAFF.

Only a few counts were recorded for this clonotype. A much larger clonotype is one base distant, so this may be a read error. The chain has TRBV5-1 and TRBJ2-1, with a possible D match to TRBD1 (5 bases). V dropped 7 bases and J dropped 8 bases, with 13 bases sitting between them. The CDR3 extends over 12 amino acids. Germline lookup yields CDR1 SGHRS and CDR2 YFSETQ. The CDR3 nucleotides read TGCGCCAGCGGCAGGGTGCACGATGAGCAGTTCTTC. This sequence encodes CASGRVHDEQFF. Full variable domain (missing parts from reference TRBV5-1 and TRBJ2-1): KAGVTQTPRYLIKTRGQQVTLSCSPISGHRSVSWYQQTPGQGLQFLFEYFSETQRNKGNFPGRFSGRQFSNSRSEMNVSTLELGDSALYLCASGRVHDEQFFGPGTRLTVL.

This clonotype was counted many times. The chain carries TRBV3-1 and TRBJ1-2; D might be TRBD1 (5 bases). The CDR3 loop spans 15 amino acids. Germline lookup yields CDR1 LGHDT and CDR2 YNNKEL (reference sequence). V was trimmed by 10 bases and J by 7 bases, leaving 25 bases between them. This CDR3 is CATCPGARPHTGYTF. In DNA form, the CDR3 reads TGTGCCACCTGCCCCGGGGCCAGGCCCCATACTGGCTACACCTTC.

This chain links TRBV18 with TRBJ2-5; 14 nucleotides line up with TRBD2. Germline loops: CDR1 KGHSH, CDR2 LQKENI. V dropped 8 bases and J dropped 4; count of bases not matched to a gene: 6. CDR3 length: 15 residues. CDR3: CASTGLAGAGETQYF. CDR3 nucleotides: TGTGCCAGCACGGGACTAGCGGGGGCCGGAGAGACCCAGTACTTC.

This clonotype was recorded at least ten times. The rearrangement joins TRBV4-1 to TRBJ2-4, with D maybe TRBD2 (5 bases). This CDR3 has 16 amino acids. V was shortened by 1 base and J by 3 bases, with 13 bases between the two germline ends. Per germline, CDR1 MGHRA and CDR2 YSYEKL. The CDR3 bases are TGCGCCAGCAGCCAAGCTCCGGGGTTTGTCAAAAACATTCAGTACTTC. It translates to CASSQAPGFVKNIQYF.

A word on this clonotype: With a much larger clone just one base away, this may be a read error. The chain carries TRBV6-5 and TRBJ2-5; 7 bases are shared with TRBD2. The CDR3 spans 14 residues. Trimming cost V 0 bases and J 4 bases; bases outside gene matches: 2. The germline V gene encodes CDR1 MNHEY and CDR2 SVGAGI. The CDR3 nucleotides are TGTGCCAGCAGTTACTCTAGCGGGCCAGAGACCCAGTACTTC. Its protein is CASSYSSGPETQYF.

V gene TRBV11-2 combines with J gene TRBJ1-2; D uncertain. The CDR3 is 13 amino acids. V lost 3 bases and J 5 bases, leaving 10 bases between the germline ends. CDR1 is SGHAT, CDR2 FQNNGV, per germline. The CDR3, as DNA: TGTGCCAGCAGCTTTGGGGTCGGATATGGCTACACCTTC. It translates to CASSFGVGYGYTF.

This clonotype was counted at least ten times. J is TRBJ1-2 and V is TRBV7-2; D unresolved. Germline V CDR1 and CDR2: SGHTA, FQGNSA. The CDR3 runs to 13 residues. V was trimmed by 1 base and J by 8 bases, leaving 11 bases between them. This CDR3 is CASSLGEGRGYTF. The CDR3 bases are TGTGCCAGCAGCTTAGGGGAGGGAAGAGGCTACACCTTC.

Notes on this clonotype: The germline gene is not matched at one end of the junction; a read error may be the cause. The rearrangement joins TRBV5-1 to TRBJ1-1; D gene unclear. CDR3 size: 15 residues. Germline values: CDR1 SGHRS, CDR2 YFSETQ. The CDR3 bases are TGCGCCAGCAGCTTGGATCCCGCTGGCCTCACTAAAGCTTTCTTT. Translation: CASSLDPAGLTKAFF.

This clonotype has ten or more counts. The genes are TRBV5-1 and TRBJ2-5; no reliable D call. Trimming took 0 bases from V and 4 from J, leaving 16 bases between them. Germline V lookup: CDR1 SGHRS, CDR2 YFSETQ. The CDR3 has 16 amino acids. The CDR3, as DNA: TGCGCCAGCAGCTTGGATCCCGGCCAGAAGGGAGAGACCCAGTACTTC. Protein sequence: CASSLDPGQKGETQYF.

Only a few counts were recorded for this clonotype. This chain connects TRBV11-2 to TRBJ2-5; TRBD2 might be the D (6 bases). The CDR3 consists of 12 residues. Germline CDR1 SGHAT, CDR2 FQNNGV. Trimming stripped 5 bases from V and 7 bases from J, with 11 bases between. CDR3 bases: TGTGCCAGCAGCCCCGACGGGAGGACCCAGTACTTC. Its protein is CASSPDGRTQYF.

The V gene is TRBV4-3, the J gene TRBJ2-5; 13 bases are a match to TRBD2. The J segment lost 5 bases and the V segment lost 2 bases, leaving 2 bases of the junction unmatched. The germline V gene encodes CDR1 LGHNA and CDR2 YSLEER. This CDR3 has 15 residues. For the CDR3, the DNA is TGCGCCAGCAGCCAAACTAGCGGGGGGGCCGAGACCCAGTACTTC. Translated, it gives CASSQTSGGAETQYF.

For this clonotype: A read error is possible here, since a much larger clone lies one base away. The chain joins TRBV5-1 to TRBJ2-1; possible D gene TRBD1, 5 bases. The CDR3 consists of 16 residues. The germline V gene encodes CDR1 SGHRS and CDR2 YFSETQ. DNA of the CDR3: TGCGCCGGCAGCTTGGGGCCTTGGGCCTCCTACAATGAGCAGTTCTTC. Translating gives CAGSLGPWASYNEQFF.

This clonotype was picked up many times. V gene TRBV6-5 combines with J gene TRBJ1-4; D possibly corresponds to TRBD1 (6 bases). CDR1 and CDR2 from the germline V gene are MNHEY and SVGAGI. CDR3 length: 16 amino acids. V was cut by 6 bases and J by 7 bases, with 21 bases left in between. The CDR3 protein is CASSRDRPRLGEKLFF. DNA for the CDR3: TGTGCCAGCAGCCGCGACAGGCCCAGACTCGGTGAAAAACTGTTTTTT.

This clonotype is medium-sized in the sample. This chain links TRBV6-4 with TRBJ2-1; no firm D call. The germline CDR1 and CDR2 sequences are MRHNA and SNTAGT. V lost 2 bases to trimming and J lost 2 bases, with 10 bases between them. The CDR3 is made up of 15 amino acids. The CDR3: CASSDGTDPYNEQFF. For the CDR3, the DNA is TGTGCCAGCAGTGACGGCACGGACCCCTACAATGAGCAGTTCTTC.

This clonotype has a count of ten or more. DNA for the CDR3: TGTGCCAGCAGTTACTACCCCCGCACTGAAGCTTTCTTT. This encodes CASSYYPRTEAFF. The rearrangement uses TRBV6-5 and TRBJ1-1; no clear D. The V end was cut by 1 base, the J end by 4 bases, with 7 bases between. This CDR3 has 13 residues. CDR1 MNHEY and CDR2 SVGAGI come from the germline V gene.

This clonotype was found many times. The genes are TRBV13 and TRBJ2-2; D is unclear. V lost 5 bases, J lost 5 bases, and 12 bases lay in between. Germline loops: CDR1 PRHDT, CDR2 FYEKMQ (reference sequence). This CDR3 spans 14 amino acids. In DNA form, the CDR3 reads TGTGCCAGCAGCCCCGGGCCGTGGACCGGGGAGCTGTTTTTT. The encoded protein is CASSPGPWTGELFF.

The genes are TRBV9 and TRBJ2-5, with TRBD2 matching over 8 bases. Germline loops: CDR1 SGDLS, CDR2 YYNGEE. J lost 2 bases, V lost 3 bases, and 9 bases had no gene match. The CDR3 runs 16 residues. The CDR3 loop reads CASSARGGTVQETQYF. CDR3 coding DNA: TGTGCCAGCAGCGCCCGGGGGGGCACAGTTCAAGAGACCCAGTACTTC.

On this clonotype: A much larger clonotype is one base distant, so this may be a read error. The chain uses TRBV28 and TRBJ1-5; 8 bases agree with TRBD1. The length of the CDR3 is 15 residues. With 4 bases clipped from V and 10 bases from J, the junction kept 12 bases outside the gene matches. From germline, CDR1 is MDHEN and CDR2 SYDVKM. CDR3 amino acids: CASSSLDRATHPQHF. CDR3 DNA: TGTGCCAGCAGTTCCTTGGACAGGGCTACTCATCCCCAGCATTTT.

This clonotype was recorded at least ten times. The V and J genes are TRBV7-9 and TRBJ2-5; 11 bases map to TRBD2. The ends lost 5 bases at V and 6 bases at J; junction bases unmatched: 14. This CDR3 region has 17 residues. Germline V gene sequence: CDR1 SEHNR, CDR2 FQNEAQ (reference sequence). Written as DNA, the CDR3 is TGTGCCAGCAGCGTCGAGATGGGACTAGCGGTCGCGAAGACCCAGTACTTC. Translated, it gives CASSVEMGLAVAKTQYF.

Ten or more counts support this clonotype. This chain uses TRBV5-1 with TRBJ1-3, with D possibly matching TRBD1 (6 bases). Per the germline V gene, CDR1 is SGHRS and CDR2 is YFSETQ. CDR3 length equals 19 residues. V was shortened by 3 bases and J by 0 bases, with 22 bases between the two germline ends. Here the CDR3 DNA reads TGCGCCAGCAGCTCGGAACCCACAGGACAGCCACTCTCTGGAAACACCATATATTTT. This gives the protein CASSSEPTGQPLSGNTIYF.

Ten or more counts support this clonotype. V gene TRBV3-1 combines with J gene TRBJ2-3; TRBD2 agrees at 12 bases. V lost 4 bases to trimming and J lost 2 bases; unmatched junction nucleotides: 1. This CDR3 contains 15 residues. Germline CDR1 LGHDT, CDR2 YNNKEL (reference sequence). The CDR3 DNA reads TGTGCCAGCAGCCCTAGCGGGGGGGCCACAGATACGCAGTATTTT. Residues: CASSPSGGATDTQYF.

CDR3 sequence: CASSLWDRPGVSYTF. The CDR3 DNA reads as TGTGCCAGCAGCCTGTGGGACCGGCCGGGAGTAAGCTACACCTTC. The chain links TRBV7-9 to TRBJ1-2; D might be TRBD1 (5 bases). CDR3 length: 15 residues. Trimming took 5 bases from V and 9 from J, leaving 22 bases between them. From germline, CDR1 is SEHNR and CDR2 FQNEAQ (reference sequence).

This clonotype was picked up many times. One junction end does not reproduce the germline sequence, and a read error may be involved. This rearrangement joins TRBV7-7 to TRBJ1-2; D gene ambiguous. CDR3 length equals 14 residues. CDR1 and CDR2 (germline): SSHAT, FNYEAQ (reference sequence). The chain's CDR3 is CASSRDILVGGYTF. The CDR3 nucleotides read TGTGCTAGCAGCCGCGACATCCTAGTGGGGGGCTACACCTTC.

To note about this clonotype: Given a much more abundant clone one base away, this may be a read error. The V gene is TRBV5-4, the J gene TRBJ2-5; 7 bases are a match to TRBD2. CDR3 size: 15 residues. Germline loops: CDR1 SGHNT, CDR2 YYREEE (reference sequence). V lost 1 base, J lost 5 bases, and 8 bases stayed unmatched. CDR3 residues: CASSLTTSAAETQYF. The CDR3 nucleotides read TGTGCCAGCAGCTTGACCACTAGCGCGGCTGAGACCCAGTACTTC.

This clonotype has ten or more counts. This chain uses TRBV20-1 with TRBJ1-2; TRBD1 matches at 8 bases. This CDR3 spans 14 amino acids. J gave up 2 bases and V 0 bases, and 2 bases lay outside the gene matches. Germline V gives CDR1 DFQATT, CDR2 SNEGSKA (reference sequence). This chain's CDR3 is CSARDPGGNYGYTF. The CDR3 nucleotides are TGCAGTGCTAGAGATCCAGGGGGCAACTATGGCTACACCTTC.

This clonotype was observed many times. The rearrangement joins TRBV7-2 to TRBJ1-3; D gene ambiguous. This CDR3 has 14 residues. Germline V gene sequence: CDR1 SGHTA, CDR2 FQGNSA. Trimming pared 5 bases from V and 8 bases from J, leaving 16 bases between. The CDR3 DNA reads TGTGCCAGCAGCCCCGGGCCTTTAGCGGACACCATATATTTT. It translates to CASSPGPLADTIYF.

This clonotype was recorded a few times. The CDR3, as DNA: TGTGCCAGTAGTCTGGGGACAGCGCGTACCTACGAGCAGTACTTC. This gives the protein CASSLGTARTYEQYF. The J gene is TRBJ2-7, the V gene TRBV19; 7 nucleotides agree with TRBD1. Germline values: CDR1 LNHDA, CDR2 SQIVND (reference sequence). V lost 5 bases and J lost 2; bases outside the gene matches: 9. The CDR3 sequence is 15 residues long. Variable domain in full (rest from reference TRBV19 and TRBJ2-7): DGGITQSPKYLFRKEGQNVTLSCEQNLNHDAMYWYRQDPGQGLRLIYYSQIVNDFQKGDIAEGYSVSREKKESFPLTVTSAQKNPTAFYLCASSLGTARTYEQYFGPGTRLTVT.